The TCR beta chain under discussion was sequenced for a study of cytomegalovirus exposure and HLA in healthy donors. This CDR3 contains 15 residues. Per the germline V gene, CDR1 is LNHDA and CDR2 is SQIVND (reference sequence). Unmatched junction bases numbered 11, after V lost 3 bases and J lost 7 bases. Researchers ran the PCR with 60 Vbeta and 13 Jbeta primers. TCRdb's table, derived via immunoSEQ multiplex PCR, lists solely in-frame clones and lacks some. The sample includes fewer than 110,000 clones, 60% to 80% of them seen just once. The specimen sequenced was PBMCs. The chain employs TRBV19 and TRBJ2-7; 8 bases fit TRBD2. The origin of this receptor is a man aged 50 to 60 in good health and CMV-seropositive. CDR3 in DNA: TGTGCCAGTAGTATGGCCGGGACTAGTCGATTGGAGCAGTACTTC. Its translation: CASSMAGTSRLEQYF.